This T cell receptor beta chain derives from a study of blood T cells in healthy people across ages. This clonotype has just a few counts. Germline V CDR1 and CDR2: SGHRS, YFSETQ. The CDR3 contains 13 residues. The V gene lost 0 bases and the J gene lost 5 bases, with 6 bases spanning the gap. Primed by a sample-barcoded 5' primer and a J-beta primer mix, a second PCR proceeded for roughly 7 to 11 cycles. TCRdb re-called the 5' RACE reads with MiXCR, one entry per CDR3 protein. The data hold hundreds of thousands of distinct CDR3 sequences, with roughly half observed a single time. This sequence was found in a man aged 60 to 69 in good health. Sequencing used blood. V and J are TRBV5-1 and TRBJ2-4; no clear D gene. As DNA, the CDR3 is TGCGCCAGCAGCTTGGGTGAGGAAAACATTCAGTACTTC. It specifies CASSLGEENIQYF.